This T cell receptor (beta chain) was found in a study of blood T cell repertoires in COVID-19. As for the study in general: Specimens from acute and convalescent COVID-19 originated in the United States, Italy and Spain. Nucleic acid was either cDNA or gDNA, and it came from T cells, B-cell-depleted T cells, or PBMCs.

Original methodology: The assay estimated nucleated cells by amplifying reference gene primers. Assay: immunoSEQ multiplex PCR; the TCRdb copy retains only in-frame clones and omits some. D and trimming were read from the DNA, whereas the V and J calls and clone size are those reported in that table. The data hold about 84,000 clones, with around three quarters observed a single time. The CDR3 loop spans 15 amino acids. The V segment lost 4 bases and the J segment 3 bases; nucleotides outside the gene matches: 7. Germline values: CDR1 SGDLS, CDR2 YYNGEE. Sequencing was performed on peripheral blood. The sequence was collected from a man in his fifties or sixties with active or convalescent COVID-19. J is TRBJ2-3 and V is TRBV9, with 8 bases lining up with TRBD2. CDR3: CASSFGPGGTDTQYF. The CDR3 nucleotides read TGTGCCAGCAGCTTTGGCCCGGGGGGGACAGATACGCAGTATTTT. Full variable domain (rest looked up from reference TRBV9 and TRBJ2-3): DSGVTQTPKHLITATGQRVTLRCSPRSGDLSVYWYQQSLDQGLQFLIQYYNGEERAKGNILERFSAQQFPDLHSELNLSSLELGDSALYFCASSFGPGGTDTQYFGPGTRLTVL.